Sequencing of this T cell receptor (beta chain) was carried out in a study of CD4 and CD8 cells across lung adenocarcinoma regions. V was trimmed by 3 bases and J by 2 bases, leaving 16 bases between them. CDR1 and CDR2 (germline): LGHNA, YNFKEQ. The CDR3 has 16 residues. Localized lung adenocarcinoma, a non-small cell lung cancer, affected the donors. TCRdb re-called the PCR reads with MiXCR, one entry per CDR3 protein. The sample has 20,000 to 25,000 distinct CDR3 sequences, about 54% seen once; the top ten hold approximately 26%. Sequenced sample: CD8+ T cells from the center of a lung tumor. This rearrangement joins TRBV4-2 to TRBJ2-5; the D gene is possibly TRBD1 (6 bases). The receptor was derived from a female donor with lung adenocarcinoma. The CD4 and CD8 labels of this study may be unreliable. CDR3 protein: CASSHTQGQGQETQYF. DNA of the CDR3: TGTGCCAGCAGCCACACCCAGGGGCAGGGTCAAGAGACCCAGTACTTC.